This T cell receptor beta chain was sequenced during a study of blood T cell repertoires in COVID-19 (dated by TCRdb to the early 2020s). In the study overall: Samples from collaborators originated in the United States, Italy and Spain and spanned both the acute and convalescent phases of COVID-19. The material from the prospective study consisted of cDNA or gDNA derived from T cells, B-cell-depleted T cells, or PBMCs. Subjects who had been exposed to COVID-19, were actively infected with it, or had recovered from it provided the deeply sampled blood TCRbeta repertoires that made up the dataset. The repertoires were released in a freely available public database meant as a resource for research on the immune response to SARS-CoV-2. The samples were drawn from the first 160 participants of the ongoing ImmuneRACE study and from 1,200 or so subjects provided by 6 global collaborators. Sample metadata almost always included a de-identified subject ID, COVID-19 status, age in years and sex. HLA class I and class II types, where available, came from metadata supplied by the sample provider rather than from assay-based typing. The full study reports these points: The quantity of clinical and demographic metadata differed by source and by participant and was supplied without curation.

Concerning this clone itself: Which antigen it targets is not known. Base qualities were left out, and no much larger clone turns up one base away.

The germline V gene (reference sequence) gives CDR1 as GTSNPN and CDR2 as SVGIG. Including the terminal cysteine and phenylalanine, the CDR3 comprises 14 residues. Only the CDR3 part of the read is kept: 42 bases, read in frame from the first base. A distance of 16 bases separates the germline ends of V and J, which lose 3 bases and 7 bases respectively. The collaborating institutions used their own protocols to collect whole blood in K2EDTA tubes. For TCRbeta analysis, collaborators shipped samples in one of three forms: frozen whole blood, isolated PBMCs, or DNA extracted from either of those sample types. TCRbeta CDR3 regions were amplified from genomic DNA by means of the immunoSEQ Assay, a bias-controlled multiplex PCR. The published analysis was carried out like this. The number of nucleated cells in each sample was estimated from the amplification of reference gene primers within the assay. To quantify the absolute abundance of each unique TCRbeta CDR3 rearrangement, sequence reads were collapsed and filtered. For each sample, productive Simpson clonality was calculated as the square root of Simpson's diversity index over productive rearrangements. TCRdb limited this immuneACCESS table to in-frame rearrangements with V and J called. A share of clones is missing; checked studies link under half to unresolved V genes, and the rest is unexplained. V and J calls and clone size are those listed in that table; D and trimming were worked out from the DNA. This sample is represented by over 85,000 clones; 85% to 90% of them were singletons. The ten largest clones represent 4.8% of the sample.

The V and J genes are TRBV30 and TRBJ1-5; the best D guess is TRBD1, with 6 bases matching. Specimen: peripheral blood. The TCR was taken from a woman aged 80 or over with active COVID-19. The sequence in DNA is TGTGCCTGGAGCGCGGGCCTTACAGGGCAGCCCCAGCATTTT. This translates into CAWSAGLTGQPQHF.